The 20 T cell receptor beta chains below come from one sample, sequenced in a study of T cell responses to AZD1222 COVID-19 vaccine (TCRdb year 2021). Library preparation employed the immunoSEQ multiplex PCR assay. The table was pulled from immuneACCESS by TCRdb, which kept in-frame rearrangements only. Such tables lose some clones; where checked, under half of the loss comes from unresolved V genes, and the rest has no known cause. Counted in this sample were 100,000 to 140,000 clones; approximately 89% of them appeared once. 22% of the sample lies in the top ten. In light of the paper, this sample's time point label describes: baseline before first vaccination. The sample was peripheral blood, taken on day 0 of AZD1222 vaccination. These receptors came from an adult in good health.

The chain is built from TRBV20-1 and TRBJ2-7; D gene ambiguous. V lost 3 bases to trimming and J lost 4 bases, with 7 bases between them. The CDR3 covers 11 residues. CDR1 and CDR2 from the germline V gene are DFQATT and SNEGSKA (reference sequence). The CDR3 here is CSASTEYEQYF. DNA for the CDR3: TGCAGTGCTAGTACCGAATACGAGCAGTACTTC.

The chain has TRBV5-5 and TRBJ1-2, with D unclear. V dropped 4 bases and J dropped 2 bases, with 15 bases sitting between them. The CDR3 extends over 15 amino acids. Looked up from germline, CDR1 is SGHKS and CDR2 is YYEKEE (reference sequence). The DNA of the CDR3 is TGTGCCAGCAGCCCCTTGGACGTAGCGAACTATGGCTACACCTTC. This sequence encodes CASSPLDVANYGYTF.

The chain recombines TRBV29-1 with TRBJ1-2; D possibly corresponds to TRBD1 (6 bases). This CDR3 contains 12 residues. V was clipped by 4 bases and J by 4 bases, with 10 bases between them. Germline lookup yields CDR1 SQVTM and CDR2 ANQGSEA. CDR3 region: CSVGQVGYGYTF. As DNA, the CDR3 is TGCAGCGTTGGACAGGTGGGCTATGGCTACACCTTC.

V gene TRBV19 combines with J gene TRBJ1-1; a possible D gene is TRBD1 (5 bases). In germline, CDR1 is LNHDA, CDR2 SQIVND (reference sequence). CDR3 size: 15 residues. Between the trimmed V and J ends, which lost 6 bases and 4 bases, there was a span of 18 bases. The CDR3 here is CASSSRVGRITEAFF. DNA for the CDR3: TGTGCCAGTAGCTCCAGGGTAGGGCGTATCACTGAAGCTTTCTTT.

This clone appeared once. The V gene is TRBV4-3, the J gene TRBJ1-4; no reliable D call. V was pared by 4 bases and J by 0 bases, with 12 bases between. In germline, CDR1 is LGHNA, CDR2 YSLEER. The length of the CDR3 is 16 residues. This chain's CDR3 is CASSRQQPPTNEKLFF. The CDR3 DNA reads TGCGCCAGCAGCCGACAACAGCCACCAACTAATGAAAAACTGTTTTTT.

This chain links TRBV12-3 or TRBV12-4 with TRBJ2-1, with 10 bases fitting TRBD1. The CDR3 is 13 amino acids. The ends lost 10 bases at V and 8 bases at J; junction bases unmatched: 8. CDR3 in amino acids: CAIKGQGLDEQFF. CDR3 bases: TGTGCCATTAAGGGACAGGGGCTCGATGAGCAGTTCTTC.

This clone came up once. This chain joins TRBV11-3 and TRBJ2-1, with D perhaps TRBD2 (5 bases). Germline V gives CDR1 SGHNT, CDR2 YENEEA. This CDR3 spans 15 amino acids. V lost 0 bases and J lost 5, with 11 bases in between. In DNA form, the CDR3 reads TGTGCCAGCAGCTTAGATCCCGCTAGCCACAATGAGCAGTTCTTC. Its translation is CASSLDPASHNEQFF.

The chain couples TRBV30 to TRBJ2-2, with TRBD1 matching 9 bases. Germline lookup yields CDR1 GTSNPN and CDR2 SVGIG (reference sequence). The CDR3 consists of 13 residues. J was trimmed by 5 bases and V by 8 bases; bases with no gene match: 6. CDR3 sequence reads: CARRQGGTGELFF. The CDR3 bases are TGTGCCCGTCGACAGGGGGGAACCGGGGAGCTGTTTTTT. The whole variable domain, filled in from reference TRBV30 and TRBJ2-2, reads SQTIHQWPATLVQPVGSPLSLECTVEGTSNPNLYWYRQAAGRGLQLLFYSVGIGQISSEVPQNLSASRPQDRQFILSSKKLLLSDSGFYLCARRQGGTGELFFGEGSRLTVL.

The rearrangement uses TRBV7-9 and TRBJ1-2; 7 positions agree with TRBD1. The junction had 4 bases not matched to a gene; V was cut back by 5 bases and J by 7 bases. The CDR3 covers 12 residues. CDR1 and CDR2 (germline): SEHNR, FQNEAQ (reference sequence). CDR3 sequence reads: CASSPDRVGYTF. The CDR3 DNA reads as TGTGCCAGCAGCCCCGACAGGGTTGGCTACACCTTC.

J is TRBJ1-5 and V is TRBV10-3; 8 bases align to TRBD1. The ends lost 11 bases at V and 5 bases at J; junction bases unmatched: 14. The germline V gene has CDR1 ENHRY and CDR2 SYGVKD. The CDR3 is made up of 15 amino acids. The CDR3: CAAAERTGYDQPQHF. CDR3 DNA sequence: TGTGCCGCTGCCGAGAGGACAGGGTATGATCAGCCCCAGCATTTT.

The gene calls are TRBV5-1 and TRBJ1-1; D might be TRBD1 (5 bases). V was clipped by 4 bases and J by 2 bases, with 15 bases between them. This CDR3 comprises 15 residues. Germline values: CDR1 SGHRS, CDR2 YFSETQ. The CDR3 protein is CASSTDPTVNTEAFF. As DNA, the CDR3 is TGCGCCAGCAGCACAGACCCGACAGTTAACACTGAAGCTTTCTTT.

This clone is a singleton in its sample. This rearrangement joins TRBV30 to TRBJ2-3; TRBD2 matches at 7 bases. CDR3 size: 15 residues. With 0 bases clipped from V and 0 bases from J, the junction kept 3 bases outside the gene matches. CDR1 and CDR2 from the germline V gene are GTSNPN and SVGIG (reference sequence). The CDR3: CAWSVLAFSTDTQYF. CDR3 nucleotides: TGTGCCTGGAGTGTACTAGCGTTTAGCACAGATACGCAGTATTTT.

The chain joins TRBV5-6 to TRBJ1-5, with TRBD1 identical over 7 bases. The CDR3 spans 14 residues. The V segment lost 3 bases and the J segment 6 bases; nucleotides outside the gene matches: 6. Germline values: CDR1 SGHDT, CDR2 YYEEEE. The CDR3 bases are TGTGCCAGCAGCTCTAGGACAGGACCTCAGCCCCAGCATTTT. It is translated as CASSSRTGPQPQHF.

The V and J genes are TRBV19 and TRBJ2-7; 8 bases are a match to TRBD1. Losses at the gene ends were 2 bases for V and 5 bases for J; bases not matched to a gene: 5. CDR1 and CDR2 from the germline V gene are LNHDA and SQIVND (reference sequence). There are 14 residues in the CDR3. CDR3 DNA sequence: TGTGCCAGTAGTATATCGACAGGGGAGGACGAGCAGTACTTC. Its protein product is CASSISTGEDEQYF. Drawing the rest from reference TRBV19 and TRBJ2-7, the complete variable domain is DGGITQSPKYLFRKEGQNVTLSCEQNLNHDAMYWYRQDPGQGLRLIYYSQIVNDFQKGDIAEGYSVSREKKESFPLTVTSAQKNPTAFYLCASSISTGEDEQYFGPGTRLTVT.

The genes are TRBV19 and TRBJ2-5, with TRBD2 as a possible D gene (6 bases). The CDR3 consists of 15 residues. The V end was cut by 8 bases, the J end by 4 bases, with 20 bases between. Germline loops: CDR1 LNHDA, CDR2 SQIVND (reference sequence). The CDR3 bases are TGTGCCAGTGGCGGTAGAGGGGACTTGCCAGAGACCCAGTACTTC. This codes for CASGGRGDLPETQYF.

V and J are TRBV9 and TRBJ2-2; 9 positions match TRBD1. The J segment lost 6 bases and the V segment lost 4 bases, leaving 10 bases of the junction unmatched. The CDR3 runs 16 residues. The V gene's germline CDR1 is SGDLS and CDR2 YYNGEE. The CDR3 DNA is TGTGCCAGCAGCCCAAGAGGGGACAGGGTCCCCGGGGAGCTGTTTTTT. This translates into CASSPRGDRVPGELFF.

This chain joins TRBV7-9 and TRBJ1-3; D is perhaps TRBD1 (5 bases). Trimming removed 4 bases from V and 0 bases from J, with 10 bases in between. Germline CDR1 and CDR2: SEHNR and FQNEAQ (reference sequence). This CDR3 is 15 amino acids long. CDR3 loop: CASSSGRNSGNTIYF. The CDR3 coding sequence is TGTGCCAGCAGCTCGGGACGGAACTCTGGAAACACCATATATTTT.

In DNA, the CDR3 is TGTGCCAGCAGCGTAGGTACTAGCGGGGCCTACGAGCAGTACTTC. The encoded protein is CASSVGTSGAYEQYF. The chain links TRBV9 to TRBJ2-7, with 10 positions matching TRBD2. V lost 0 bases and J lost 2; bases outside the gene matches: 2. The CDR3 has 15 residues. Germline CDR1 SGDLS, CDR2 YYNGEE.

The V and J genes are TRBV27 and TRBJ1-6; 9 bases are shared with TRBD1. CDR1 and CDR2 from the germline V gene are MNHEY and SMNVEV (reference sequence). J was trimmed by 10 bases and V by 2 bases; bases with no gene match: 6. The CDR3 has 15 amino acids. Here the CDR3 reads CASSLGGTGSSPLHF. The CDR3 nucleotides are TGTGCCAGCAGTTTAGGGGGGACAGGGAGCTCACCCCTCCACTTT.

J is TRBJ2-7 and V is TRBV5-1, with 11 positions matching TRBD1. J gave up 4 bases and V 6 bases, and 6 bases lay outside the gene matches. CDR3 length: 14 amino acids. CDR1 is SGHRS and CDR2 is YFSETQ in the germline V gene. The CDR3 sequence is CASKIGTGGYEQYF. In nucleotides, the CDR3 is TGCGCCAGCAAAATCGGGACAGGGGGATACGAGCAGTACTTC. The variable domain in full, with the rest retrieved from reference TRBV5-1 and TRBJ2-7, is KAGVTQTPRYLIKTRGQQVTLSCSPISGHRSVSWYQQTPGQGLQFLFEYFSETQRNKGNFPGRFSGRQFSNSRSEMNVSTLELGDSALYLCASKIGTGGYEQYFGPGTRLTVT.